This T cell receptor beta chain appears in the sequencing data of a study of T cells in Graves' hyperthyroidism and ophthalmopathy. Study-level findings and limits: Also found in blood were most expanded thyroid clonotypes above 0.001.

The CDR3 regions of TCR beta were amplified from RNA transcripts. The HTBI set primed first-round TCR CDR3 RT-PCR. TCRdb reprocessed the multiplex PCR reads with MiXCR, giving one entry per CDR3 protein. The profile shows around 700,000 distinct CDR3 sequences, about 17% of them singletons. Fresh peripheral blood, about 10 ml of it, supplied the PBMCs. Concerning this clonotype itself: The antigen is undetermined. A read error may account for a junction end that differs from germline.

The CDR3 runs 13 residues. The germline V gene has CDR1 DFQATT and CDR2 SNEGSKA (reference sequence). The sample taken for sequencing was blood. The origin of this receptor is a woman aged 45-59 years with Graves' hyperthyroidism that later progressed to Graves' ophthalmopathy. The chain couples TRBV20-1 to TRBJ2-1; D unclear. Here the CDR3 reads CCAAEYSYNEQFF. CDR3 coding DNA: TGCTGTGCCGCAGAGTACTCCTACAATGAGCAGTTCTTC.